What follows describes a single T cell receptor (beta chain). TCRdb's table, derived via immunoSEQ multiplex PCR, lists solely in-frame clones and lacks some. The data hold roughly 200,000 clones, with about 88% observed a single time. Across about two dozen US areas, participants ranged in age from roughly 18 to 95 years. Assignment of participants to cohorts was predicated upon participant-reported clinical history. This specimen belongs to a study of blood T cell repertoires in COVID-19. At the level of the study: In each case, the material was cDNA or gDNA derived from T cells, B-cell-depleted T cells, or PBMCs.

This CDR3 is 15 amino acids long. Germline CDR1 is SGHAT and CDR2 is FQNNGV. Germline trimming cut 1 base from V and 4 bases from J; bases unmatched to any gene: 4. Source material: PBMCs or T cells enriched from blood (not recorded which). The clonotype comes from a woman aged 40 to 50 with acute COVID-19. The V and J genes are TRBV11-2 and TRBJ1-1; 9 positions agree with TRBD1. The CDR3 nucleotides read TGTGCCAGCAGCTTAGTGGGACAGGGAGGCACTGAAGCTTTCTTT. It yields the protein CASSLVGQGGTEAFF.